This TCR beta chain is drawn from a study of human T cells and chemical hapten exposure. Turning to the study itself: Skin on the upper inner arm, approximately 2 cm by approximately 2 cm in size, was sensitized with 2% DPC.

During construction of the library, unique molecular identifiers were attached to individual cDNA molecules for quantitative, reproducible TCR counting. TCRdb passed the RACE reads through MiXCR, listing each CDR3 protein once. The data contain about 89,000 distinct CDR3 sequences, 10% to 14% of them singletons. Findings of the study overall: The donors suffered from alopecia, so their immune response may not match that of healthy people.

This clonotype came up a few times. Its specificity is unknown. V lost 5 bases, J lost 5 bases, and 14 bases stayed unmatched. Germline loops: CDR1 SGHRS, CDR2 YFSETQ. The CDR3 spans 16 residues. Described time point: pre-sensitization, week 0. Noted treatment: therapeutic diphenylcyclopropenone sensitization with weekly scalp DPC. People who gave samples had alopecia, were 18 to 70 years old, and were suitable for DPC. Sequenced material: whole blood, taken in connection with sensitization to the hapten diphenylcyclopropenone (DPC). The TCR sequence derives from a woman in her sixties with alopecia areata. Some clones in this sample may be carry-over from other donors' samples. This sequence joins TRBV5-1 and TRBJ2-5, with 8 bases lining up with TRBD1. This chain's CDR3 is CASRLVAGGSSETQYF. The DNA of the CDR3 is TGCGCCAGCAGGCTTGTGGCAGGGGGCTCTTCGGAGACCCAGTACTTC.